This T cell receptor beta chain derives from a study of cytomegalovirus exposure and HLA in healthy donors. As for the study in general: Some 90 million unique TCRs from HLA-typed donors were held in an early data release.

The V gene lost 6 bases and the J gene lost 7 bases, with 16 bases spanning the gap. Per the germline V gene, CDR1 is LNHNV and CDR2 is YYDKDF (reference sequence). The CDR3 sequence is 14 residues long. A word on this clone: This sample includes further DNA sequences coding for the same CDR3.

With 60 Vbeta and 13 Jbeta primers, the PCR was carried out. The assay was immunoSEQ multiplex PCR, and TCRdb's table has in-frame clones only and misses some. The sample includes around 130,000 clones, approximately 85% of them seen just once. The sequence derives from a boy aged 10-17 years in good health and CMV-seronegative. V gene TRBV15 combines with J gene TRBJ1-5; unclear D gene. The sequenced material came from PBMCs. The CDR3 region has the DNA TGTGCCACCAGTAGGGAGTCGGGCGGCCAGCCCCAGCATTTT. This codes for CATSRESGGQPQHF.